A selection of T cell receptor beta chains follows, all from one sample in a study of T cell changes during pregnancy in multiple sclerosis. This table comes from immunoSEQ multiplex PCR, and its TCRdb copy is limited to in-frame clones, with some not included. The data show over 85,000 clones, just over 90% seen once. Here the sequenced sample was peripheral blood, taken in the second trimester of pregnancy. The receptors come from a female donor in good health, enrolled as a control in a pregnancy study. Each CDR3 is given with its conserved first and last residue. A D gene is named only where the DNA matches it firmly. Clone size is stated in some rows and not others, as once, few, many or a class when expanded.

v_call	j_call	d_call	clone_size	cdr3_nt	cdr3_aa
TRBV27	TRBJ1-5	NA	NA	TGTGCCAGCGGCAGGGGAGGGTTGGGAAATCAGCCCCAGCATTTT	CASGRGGLGNQPQHF
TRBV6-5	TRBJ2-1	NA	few	TGTGCCAGCAGTTACTCAGAGGGCTACAATGAGCAGTTCTTC	CASSYSEGYNEQFF
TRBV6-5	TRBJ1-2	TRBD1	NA	TGTGCCAGCAGTTACTCCGGACAGGGCTATGGCTACACCTTC	CASSYSGQGYGYTF
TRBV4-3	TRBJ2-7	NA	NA	TGCGCCAGCAGCCAAGATCCAGAGGGCGAGCAGTACTTC	CASSQDPEGEQYF
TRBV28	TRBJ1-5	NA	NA	TGTGCCAGCAGAAGAACTTGGGGGCGTAGCAATCAGCCCCAGCATTTT	CASRRTWGRSNQPQHF
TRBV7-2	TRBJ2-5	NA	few	TGTGCCAGCAGCCCGAGCGGAGAGACCCAGTACTTC	CASSPSGETQYF
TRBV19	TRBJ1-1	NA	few	TGTGCCAGTAGTACTCAGCGTGGGGCTTTCTTT	CASSTQRGAFF
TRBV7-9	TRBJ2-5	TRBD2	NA	TGTGCCAGCAGCCCCCGGGGAGTAGCGGGAGTAGAGACCCAGTACTTC	CASSPRGVAGVETQYF
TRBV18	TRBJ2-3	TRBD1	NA	TGTGCCAGCTCGAGGCGACAGGGGGGTGCAGATACGCAGTATTTT	CASSRRQGGADTQYF
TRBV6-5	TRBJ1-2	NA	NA	TGTGCCAGCAACAGAGGGGGGGCCGGCTACACCTTC	CASNRGGAGYTF
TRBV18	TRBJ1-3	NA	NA	TGTGCCAGCGCGGGAGCTGGAAACACCATATATTTT	CASAGAGNTIYF
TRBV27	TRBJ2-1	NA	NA	TGTGCCAGCAGCGTCCCTGGACACGGATACAATGAGCAGTTCTTC	CASSVPGHGYNEQFF
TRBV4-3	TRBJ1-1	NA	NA	TGCGCCAGCAGCCCACGGTATTTGAACACTGAAGCTTTCTTT	CASSPRYLNTEAFF
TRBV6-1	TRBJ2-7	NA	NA	TGTGCCAGCAGTCCAACAGAGAACTACGAGCAGTACTTC	CASSPTENYEQYF
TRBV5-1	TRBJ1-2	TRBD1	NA	TGCGCCAGCAGCATCCTACAGGGGGGTGATTATGGCTACACCTTC	CASSILQGGDYGYTF
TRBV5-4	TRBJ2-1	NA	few	TGTGCCAGCAGCTTGGCTAGCTCGCTTGAGCAGTTCTTC	CASSLASSLEQFF
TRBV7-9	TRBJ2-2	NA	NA	TGTGCCAGCAGGAAATTGGCGGCGAACACCGGGGAGCTGTTTTTT	CASRKLAANTGELFF
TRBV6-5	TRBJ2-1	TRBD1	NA	TGTGCCAGCAGGATTGGGACAGGGGGCTACAATGAGCAGTTCTTC	CASRIGTGGYNEQFF
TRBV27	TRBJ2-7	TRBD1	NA	TGTGCCAGCAGAGCCCACGGGACAGGGAAGTACGAGCAGTACTTC	CASRAHGTGKYEQYF
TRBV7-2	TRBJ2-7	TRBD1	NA	TGTGCCAGCAGCTTGACAGGGCCCACCTACGAGCAGTACTTC	CASSLTGPTYEQYF
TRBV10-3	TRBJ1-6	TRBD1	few	TGTGCCATCAGGGGACAGGCCCAAATGGGTAATTCACCCCTCCACTTT	CAIRGQAQMGNSPLHF
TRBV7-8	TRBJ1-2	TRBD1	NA	TGTGCCAGCAGCTTAGCGAAGGGGGCCCACTATGGCTACACCTTC	CASSLAKGAHYGYTF
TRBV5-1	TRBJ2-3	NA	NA	TGCGCCAGCAGCTTGAACCGGGATACGCAGTATTTT	CASSLNRDTQYF
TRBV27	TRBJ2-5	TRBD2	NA	TGTGCCAGCAGTTTAAGGAGACTAGCGGGGGGGCCGGAGACCCAGTACTTC	CASSLRRLAGGPETQYF
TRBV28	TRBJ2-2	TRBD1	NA	TGTGCCAGTCTCGACAGGGACACCGGGGAGCTGTTTTTT	CASLDRDTGELFF
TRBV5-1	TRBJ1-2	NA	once	TGCGCCAGCAGCTTAGATCAGTCTCTCTATGGCTACACCTTC	CASSLDQSLYGYTF
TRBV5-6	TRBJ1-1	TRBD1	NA	TGTGCCAGCAGCTTGGCCAGGGGGCAGAGGATTATTAACACTGAAGCTTTCTTT	CASSLARGQRIINTEAFF
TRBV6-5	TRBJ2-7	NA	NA	TGTGCCAGCAGGGCCTCCGGGACTTATCCCTACGAGCAGTACTTC	CASRASGTYPYEQYF
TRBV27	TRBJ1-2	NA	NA	TGTGCCAGCAGTTTAGGAGGGTTGGTCAGTGATGGCTACACCTTC	CASSLGGLVSDGYTF
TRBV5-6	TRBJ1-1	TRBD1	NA	TGTGCCAGCAGCTTCTATACAGGGGGCACTGAAGCTTTCTTT	CASSFYTGGTEAFF
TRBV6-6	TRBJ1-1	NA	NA	TGTGCCAGCAGTTATGAGGGAGGGAACACTGAAGCTTTCTTT	CASSYEGGNTEAFF
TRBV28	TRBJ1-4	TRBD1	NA	TGTGCCAGCAGTTTATATCAAGGGAGACAGGGGGTTGAAAAACTGTTTTTT	CASSLYQGRQGVEKLFF
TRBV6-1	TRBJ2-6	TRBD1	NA	TGTGCCAGCAGTGTCCAGGGGGTCGGGACTGGGGCCAACGTCCTGACTTTC	CASSVQGVGTGANVLTF
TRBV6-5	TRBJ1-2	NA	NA	TGTGCCAGCAGCCGCACGGACACATCTAACTATGGCTACACCTTC	CASSRTDTSNYGYTF
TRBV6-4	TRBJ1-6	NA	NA	TGTGCCAGCAGTGTCGGGGTCTATAATTCACCCCTCCACTTT	CASSVGVYNSPLHF
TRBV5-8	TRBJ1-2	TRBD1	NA	TGTGCCAGCGGACAGGACTGGGACTATGGCTACACCTTC	CASGQDWDYGYTF
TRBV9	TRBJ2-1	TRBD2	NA	TGTGCCAGCAGCGTAGACGCGGGGGGTGATTACAATGAGCAGTTCTTC	CASSVDAGGDYNEQFF
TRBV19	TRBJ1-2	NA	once	TGTGCCAGTAGTTTCTCACGGACATCCCTACTCTATGGCTACACCTTC	CASSFSRTSLLYGYTF
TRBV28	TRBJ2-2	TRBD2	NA	TGTGCCAGCAGTGTGACTAGCGGGTTGAGACGGACCGGGGAGCTGTTTTTT	CASSVTSGLRRTGELFF
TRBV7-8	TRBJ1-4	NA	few	TGTGCCAGCAGCTTGCAGCGTGAAAAACTGTTTTTT	CASSLQREKLFF